These T cell receptor beta chains were read from a single sample in a study of shared clonotypes between healthy human individuals. Repertoires were generated with immunoSEQ multiplex PCR, while TCRdb's copy carries only in-frame clones and drops some. The sample includes 2 million to 2.5 million clones, 92% seen only once; the top ten take 0.3% to 0.45%. The sample consisted of naive CD4+ T cells from PBMCs. These receptors were taken from a man younger than 35 in good health. Some clones in this sample may be carry-over from other donors' samples. CDR3s include the opening cysteine and the closing phenylalanine or tryptophan. A D gene is named only where the DNA matches it firmly. Clone size, where shown, is once, few, many, or a class for clones that have expanded.

D gene: TRBD2; V gene: TRBV7-3; clone size: -; J gene: TRBJ2-1; CDR3 protein: CASSSRLAGANEQFF; CDR3 DNA: TGTGCCAGCAGCTCAAGACTAGCGGGAGCCAATGAGCAGTTCTTC
D gene: -; V gene: TRBV19; clone size: -; J gene: TRBJ2-3; CDR3 protein: CASSIRAQRADTQYF; CDR3 DNA: TGTGCCAGTAGTATAAGGGCCCAACGGGCAGATACGCAGTATTTT
D gene: TRBD1; V gene: TRBV6-1; clone size: once; J gene: TRBJ2-3; CDR3 protein: CASSERTGVSTDTQYF; CDR3 DNA: TGTGCCAGCAGTGAACGGACAGGGGTTAGCACAGATACGCAGTATTTT
D gene: -; V gene: TRBV7-8; clone size: -; J gene: TRBJ2-1; CDR3 protein: CASSLSLSYNEQFF; CDR3 DNA: TGTGCCAGCAGTTTAAGTCTCTCCTACAATGAGCAGTTCTTC
D gene: TRBD1; V gene: TRBV28; clone size: few; J gene: TRBJ1-1; CDR3 protein: CASSLTARGHTEAFF; CDR3 DNA: TGTGCCAGCAGTTTAACTGCCAGGGGGCACACTGAAGCTTTCTTT
D gene: -; V gene: TRBV19; clone size: -; J gene: TRBJ2-6; CDR3 protein: CASSLLANVLTF; CDR3 DNA: TGTGCCAGTAGCCTTTTAGCCAACGTCCTGACTTTC
D gene: -; V gene: TRBV6-6; clone size: -; J gene: TRBJ2-4; CDR3 protein: CASSRAKNIQYF; CDR3 DNA: TGTGCCAGCAGTCGGGCCAAAAACATTCAGTACTTC
D gene: TRBD2; V gene: TRBV7-9; clone size: -; J gene: TRBJ2-2; CDR3 protein: CASSLGLAGGTGELFF; CDR3 DNA: TGTGCCAGCAGCTTAGGGTTAGCGGGAGGCACCGGGGAGCTGTTTTTT
D gene: -; V gene: TRBV5-1; clone size: -; J gene: TRBJ2-3; CDR3 protein: CASSFGGPRRDTQYF; CDR3 DNA: TGCGCCAGCAGCTTCGGCGGCCCCCGCCGCGATACGCAGTATTTT
D gene: TRBD1; V gene: TRBV5-1; clone size: once; J gene: TRBJ1-2; CDR3 protein: CASSLRDRGHYGYTF; CDR3 DNA: TGCGCCAGCAGCCTCCGGGACAGGGGCCACTATGGCTACACCTTC
D gene: -; V gene: TRBV6-4; clone size: -; J gene: TRBJ2-7; CDR3 protein: CASSDRIVVRAEGEQYF; CDR3 DNA: TGTGCCAGCAGTGACCGAATCGTCGTCAGGGCTGAGGGCGAGCAGTACTTC
D gene: -; V gene: TRBV25-1; clone size: -; J gene: TRBJ2-5; CDR3 protein: CASSESGSRPRETQYF; CDR3 DNA: TGTGCCAGCAGTGAATCGGGCAGTCGTCCCAGGGAGACCCAGTACTTC
D gene: TRBD2; V gene: TRBV5-4; clone size: -; J gene: TRBJ2-5; CDR3 protein: CASSFSSGVQETQYF; CDR3 DNA: TGTGCCAGCAGCTTCTCAAGCGGGGTACAAGAGACCCAGTACTTC
D gene: -; V gene: TRBV6-5; clone size: -; J gene: TRBJ1-4; CDR3 protein: CASADRGREKLFF; CDR3 DNA: TGTGCCAGTGCGGATAGGGGGAGGGAAAAACTGTTTTTT
D gene: -; V gene: TRBV7-9; clone size: -; J gene: TRBJ1-2; CDR3 protein: CAEAGRGSEPGGYTF; CDR3 DNA: TGTGCCGAGGCGGGCCGGGGAAGCGAACCGGGGGGCTACACCTTC
D gene: TRBD1; V gene: TRBV6-1; clone size: -; J gene: TRBJ1-2; CDR3 protein: CASSPTGFYGYTF; CDR3 DNA: TGTGCCAGCAGTCCGACAGGGTTCTATGGCTACACCTTC
D gene: -; V gene: TRBV6-1; clone size: -; J gene: TRBJ1-1; CDR3 protein: CASIRGREMNTEAFF; CDR3 DNA: TGTGCCAGCATTCGGGGGCGGGAAATGAACACTGAAGCTTTCTTT
D gene: -; V gene: TRBV21-1; clone size: -; J gene: TRBJ2-1; CDR3 protein: CASSSGGETGGSYNEQFF; CDR3 DNA: TGTGCCAGCAGCAGCGGTGGCGAGACCGGCGGGAGCTACAATGAGCAGTTCTTC
D gene: TRBD1; V gene: TRBV5-5; clone size: -; J gene: TRBJ1-2; CDR3 protein: CASNAVGGSLGYGYTF; CDR3 DNA: TGTGCCAGCAACGCGGTAGGGGGCAGCTTGGGCTATGGCTACACCTTC
D gene: -; V gene: TRBV19; clone size: -; J gene: TRBJ1-5; CDR3 protein: CASSMSQNQPQHF; CDR3 DNA: TGTGCCAGTAGTATGAGTCAGAATCAGCCCCAGCATTTT
D gene: TRBD2; V gene: TRBV5-4; clone size: -; J gene: TRBJ2-1; CDR3 protein: CASSLPGLAGATNEQFF; CDR3 DNA: TGTGCCAGCAGCCTCCCAGGACTAGCGGGAGCAACCAATGAGCAGTTCTTC
D gene: -; V gene: TRBV14; clone size: -; J gene: TRBJ2-7; CDR3 protein: CASSPHSRYEQYF; CDR3 DNA: TGTGCCAGCAGCCCCCATAGTAGGTACGAGCAGTACTTC
D gene: -; V gene: TRBV11-2; clone size: -; J gene: TRBJ2-7; CDR3 protein: CASSFSGTSYEQYF; CDR3 DNA: TGTGCCAGCAGCTTCTCCGGGACAAGTTACGAGCAGTACTTC
D gene: -; V gene: TRBV6-5; clone size: few; J gene: TRBJ2-7; CDR3 protein: CASSYSNEQYF; CDR3 DNA: TGTGCCAGCAGTTACTCGAATGAGCAGTACTTC
D gene: -; V gene: TRBV28; clone size: once; J gene: TRBJ1-4; CDR3 protein: CASSFVATNEKLFF; CDR3 DNA: TGTGCCAGCAGTTTTGTAGCAACTAATGAAAAACTGTTTTTT
D gene: TRBD1; V gene: TRBV7-3; clone size: -; J gene: TRBJ1-2; CDR3 protein: CASSRGQGYGYTF; CDR3 DNA: TGTGCCAGCAGCCGCGGACAGGGGTATGGCTACACCTTC
D gene: -; V gene: TRBV5-1; clone size: -; J gene: TRBJ2-2; CDR3 protein: CASSLPRGRNTGELFF; CDR3 DNA: TGCGCCAGCAGCTTACCCAGGGGTAGGAACACCGGGGAGCTGTTTTTT
D gene: -; V gene: TRBV28; clone size: -; J gene: TRBJ2-7; CDR3 protein: CASSPSLGARYEQYF; CDR3 DNA: TGTGCCAGCAGTCCCTCATTGGGGGCACGCTACGAGCAGTACTTC
D gene: TRBD1; V gene: TRBV28; clone size: once; J gene: TRBJ1-2; CDR3 protein: CASSDRGSKTYGYTF; CDR3 DNA: TGTGCCAGCAGTGACAGGGGGAGCAAAACCTATGGCTACACCTTC
D gene: TRBD2; V gene: TRBV5-1; clone size: -; J gene: TRBJ2-1; CDR3 protein: CASSPAGLDSNEQFF; CDR3 DNA: TGCGCCAGCAGCCCCGCGGGACTAGATTCCAATGAGCAGTTCTTC
D gene: -; V gene: TRBV5-1; clone size: once; J gene: TRBJ1-1; CDR3 protein: CASSLESVGATEAFF; CDR3 DNA: TGCGCCAGCAGCCTGGAGAGTGTGGGTGCCACTGAAGCTTTCTTT
D gene: -; V gene: TRBV2; clone size: -; J gene: TRBJ2-5; CDR3 protein: CASGVQETQYF; CDR3 DNA: TGTGCCTCCGGGGTGCAAGAGACCCAGTACTTC